The entry below gives a single TCR beta chain sequence along with its context. What it recognizes is unknown. A much larger clone lies one base from this, so it may be a read error. A single record per CDR3 protein comes from TCRdb applying MiXCR to the reads. The data show some 350,000 distinct CDR3 sequences, over 15% seen once. The CDR3 contains 14 residues. Germline V gene sequence: CDR1 ENHRY, CDR2 SYGVKD. V trimming: 6 bases; J trimming: 2 bases; junction bases outside the gene matches: 5. This entry is derived from a study of T cell repertoires in cytomegalovirus infection. Whole-study findings and limits: HLA-C-restricted TCR beta clonotypes specific for CMV led the ex vivo response.

Sequencing was carried out using PBMCs. The rearrangement joins TRBV10-3 to TRBJ2-7; 9 bases agree with TRBD1. The receptor was derived from a human donor in good health (CMV status not recorded). Some clones in this sample may be carry-over from other donors' samples. CDR3 sequence reads: CAISPGQGTYEQYF. The CDR3 region has the DNA TGTGCCATCAGCCCGGGACAGGGAACCTACGAGCAGTACTTC.